Listed below are T cell receptor beta chains from one sample, sequenced in a study of T cell changes during pregnancy in multiple sclerosis. Here immunoSEQ multiplex PCR was the method, and the copy in TCRdb shows in-frame clones only, minus some. The sample has under 70,000 clones, 91% seen once. Here the sequenced sample was peripheral blood, taken in the third trimester of pregnancy. The receptors derive from a female donor in good health, enrolled as a control in a pregnancy study. Each CDR3 is given without its conserved first and last residue. A D gene is named only where the DNA matches it firmly.

J: TRBJ2-7; D: TRBD2; V: TRBV12-5; CDR3: ASGDMTSGYAYEQY
J: TRBJ2-1; D: -; V: TRBV2; CDR3: ASSFQNNEQF
J: TRBJ1-3; D: -; V: TRBV18; CDR3: ASSPLGDSGNTIY
J: TRBJ1-1; D: TRBD1; V: TRBV19; CDR3: ASSIGTGEFAF
J: TRBJ1-2; D: -; V: TRBV18; CDR3: ASSPLDRGDGYT
J: TRBJ2-7; D: TRBD1; V: TRBV28; CDR3: ASTRQGKTYEQY
J: TRBJ2-3; D: TRBD1; V: TRBV7-9; CDR3: ASSRGQDNTDTQY
J: TRBJ2-3; D: -; V: TRBV4-1; CDR3: ASSPTGLPPDTQY
J: TRBJ1-5; D: -; V: TRBV18; CDR3: ASSPGSGGNQPQH
J: TRBJ2-1; D: -; V: TRBV30; CDR3: AWGRDTYYNEQF
J: TRBJ2-7; D: -; V: TRBV4-2; CDR3: ASSQASGKPRYEQY
J: TRBJ1-2; D: -; V: TRBV29-1; CDR3: SVEDRGRGAPFYGYT
J: TRBJ1-1; D: TRBD1; V: TRBV5-1; CDR3: ASSRRGQGPTEAF
J: TRBJ2-7; D: -; V: TRBV25-1; CDR3: ASSVSYEQY
J: TRBJ2-3; D: TRBD2; V: TRBV4-1; CDR3: ASSHRGTSGTRADTQY
J: TRBJ1-6; D: TRBD1; V: TRBV6-1; CDR3: ASSIRGQNNSPLH
J: TRBJ2-5; D: -; V: TRBV4-2; CDR3: ASSQDREGGETQY
J: TRBJ2-5; D: -; V: TRBV23-1; CDR3: ASSRTGITETQY
J: TRBJ2-5; D: -; V: TRBV29-1; CDR3: SGSAGETQY
J: TRBJ2-3; D: TRBD2; V: TRBV6-6; CDR3: ASSGLLAGGTDTQY
J: TRBJ2-1; D: -; V: TRBV30; CDR3: AWSPGGNVIYNEQF
J: TRBJ2-7; D: -; V: TRBV5-4; CDR3: ASSSPGISREQY
J: TRBJ2-3; D: -; V: TRBV27; CDR3: ASSPFRGGGDTQY